This TCR beta chain was sequenced for a study of cytomegalovirus exposure and HLA in healthy donors. Study-wide results and limits: DRB1 had the most TCR associations and HLA-C the fewest, a later analysis found, with rates varying by HLA locus.

Worth noting for this clone: Its specificity is unknown.

The CDR3 is made up of 19 amino acids. CDR1 and CDR2 from the germline V gene are SGHVS and FNYEAQ. The V and J ends lost 5 bases and 2 bases, in that order; junction bases with no gene match: 19. This PCR relied on a set of 60 Vbeta primers and 13 Jbeta primers. The data were produced by immunoSEQ multiplex PCR, yet TCRdb's version contains in-frame clones alone and is incomplete. The sample carries fewer than 250,000 clones, over 70% recorded once. The sequence came from a boy younger than 10 in good health and CMV-seronegative. The chain joins TRBV7-6 to TRBJ2-7, with 9 bases that match TRBD1. Material: PBMCs. The CDR3 region has the DNA TGTGCCAGCAGCATACTTCCCAGAGGACAGGGGAGAAAAGCCTACGAGCAGTACTTC. Protein: CASSILPRGQGRKAYEQYF. Supplemented by reference TRBV7-6 and TRBJ2-7, the full variable domain reads GAGVSQSPRYKVTKRGQDVALRCDPISGHVSLYWYRQALGQGPEFLTYFNYEAQQDKSGLPNDRFSAERPEGSISTLTIQRTEQRDSAMYRCASSILPRGQGRKAYEQYFGPGTRLTVT.